This record covers a single TCR beta chain. Its antigen target is currently unknown. No per-base quality is available; no much larger clone lies one base away. This sample stems from a study of Ad26.COV2.S vaccination and SARS-CoV-2 variants (dated by TCRdb to the early 2020s). Regarding the research as a whole: Vaccine-arm donors came from COV1001, a multicentre, randomized, double-blind, placebo-controlled phase I-IIa trial of Ad26.COV2.S in healthy adults. Dosing of Ad26.COV2.S was intramuscular, at either 5x10^10 or 1x10^11 viral particles, delivered as one shot or as two shots spaced 56 days apart. Investigators did not know the trial group allocation while performing experiments and assessing outcomes. Trial participants were randomized into five groups of five: low-dose or high-dose Ad26.COV2.S given once or twice, or placebo on both occasions. The TCR-sequenced set comprised around 30 samples: some 20 Ad26.COV2.S vaccine recipients, 5 placebo recipients and 8 SARS-CoV-2 convalescent individuals. TCRbeta repertoire sequencing served as the tool for gauging how specific and how broad the SARS-CoV-2-reactive T cell receptors were following Ad26.COV2.S vaccination. Paper-wide results and their limitations: Higher spike-specific TCR breadth was observed in Ad26.COV2.S recipients than in placebo recipients (P = 0.0014). It was noted by the authors that total T cell responses may have been underestimated by the TCR breadth and depth analyses. After vaccination, spike-specific CD8+ and CD4+ T cell responses were reported to show substantial breadth. Comparable non-spike TCR breadth was observed between vaccine and placebo recipients, consistent with only spike being contained in the vaccine. The study was not powered for comparison of responses between vaccine doses or regimens.

The junction shows trimming of 3 bases on V and 8 bases on J, plus 14 bases between the germline ends. The germline V gene encodes CDR1 DFQATT and CDR2 SNEGSKA (reference sequence). Its CDR3 holds 13 amino acids, cysteine through phenylalanine. Of the read, only the CDR3 DNA is kept; its 39 bases are in frame from base 1. What this sample's treatment or condition label stands for: roughly 20 received Ad26.COV2.S at low or high dose, single or two shots; several received placebo; per-sample allocation not given. For vaccine and placebo recipients, the sequenced repertoires came from samples collected on day 63 after the first injection. Between 29 July and 7 August 2020, Cohort 1b enrolled about two dozen adults aged 18-55 years at one site in Boston, USA. As a vaccine, Ad26.COV2.S was a replication-incompetent adenovirus type 26 vector that expressed a prefusion-stabilized SARS-CoV-2 spike protein derived from the original Wuhan strain.

The immunoSEQ Assay was used to sequence TCRbeta CDR3 regions. After extraction, genomic DNA underwent amplification by bias-controlled multiplex PCR, followed by high-throughput sequencing. In the paper's pipeline: Collapsing and filtering of sequences were performed to quantify the absolute abundance of each unique TCRbeta CDR3 region. T cell fraction was estimated by normalization of TCRbeta template counts to usable DNA, with usable DNA being measured through amplification of reference genes present in all nucleated cells. Repertoire TCRs were annotated as SARS-CoV-2-specific by exact matching of V gene, CDR3 amino acid sequence and J gene to a known reactive TCR set. The reference SARS-CoV-2 TCR set was derived from MIRA and filtered for enrichment in COVID-19-positive ImmuneCODE repertoires, a step that removed public or cross-reactive TCRs. Using the MIRA antigens, annotated TCRs were further analysed by specific ORF or by position within an ORF. Breadth was defined as the number of annotated unique rearrangements divided by the total number of unique productive rearrangements, and depth was defined as the summed frequency of the annotated unique rearrangements. Two-sided Wilcoxon rank-sum tests were used to compare TCR breadth between groups. TCRdb obtained this table from immuneACCESS and retained in-frame rearrangements with V and J assigned. These tables miss some clones; where compared with another copy, unresolved V genes account for less than half of the shortfall, and the remainder is unexplained. V, J and clone size are those of that table, while D and trimming were read from the DNA. This sample is represented by just under 250,000 clones; approximately 87% of them were singletons. The leading ten clones occupy around 10% of the sample.

The TCR was taken from a person aged 18-65 years who received the Ad26.COV2.S COVID-19 vaccine or a placebo. The receptor chain draws on TRBV20-1 and TRBJ2-1; the D segment is perhaps TRBD1 or TRBD2, each sharing 6 matched bases. This material consisted of peripheral blood, taken in a trial of Ad26.COV2.S vaccine versus placebo. The nucleotide sequence reads as follows: TGCAGTGCTAGTCGCAGGGGAGGCGATGAGCAGTTCTTC. Translation gives CSASRRGGDEQFF.